The present T cell receptor (beta chain) was sequenced within a study of shared clonotypes between healthy human individuals (dated by TCRdb to the early 2020s). Broadly, across the study: The cohort comprised two women and three men aged 18 to 49 years. Per donor, three plates each were used for CD4 naive and CD4 memory, two for CD8 naive, and one for CD8 memory. To increase sequencing depth and limit assay-specific biases, TCR repertoire library preparation and sequencing were carried out by different laboratories using diverse techniques. Per donor, leukapheresis produced somewhere between about 0.85 and 9.5 billion PBMCs. To estimate repertoire size and how much clonotype sharing occurs between individuals, the study deeply sequenced the blood TCR repertoires of 4 to 6 healthy adults. Study-wide conclusions, independent of this receptor: Larger estimated clonotype richness was generally found for naive subsets than for memory subsets. Rarefaction of sorted-subset datasets indicated incomplete sequencing despite the large sequencing depth. Compared with non-shared clonotypes, the clonotypes found in all four sorted-subset donors had higher generation probabilities. Sampling was restricted to blood, and TCR repertoires in tissue are likely to differ from TCR repertoires in blood. Pairwise subsampling indicated that sequencing depth was expected to affect the degree of clonotype sharing among donors. Across a handful of donors, approximately 5% of naive CD4, roughly 3.4% of naive CD8, 2.3% of memory CD4, and about 0.44% of memory CD8 clonotypes were shared. Because the study included only a small number of donors, the genetic and exposure-history diversity represented was limited.

As for this clone: Its binding antigen is unknown. Base qualities are not recorded, but no much larger clone differs from it by a single base.

Donors were healthy HIV-negative adults with no recently reported acute infections or vaccinations. Only Caucasian adults living in Nashville, Tennessee, USA were represented among the donors. CD4+ T cells were enriched by magnetic negative selection, after which naive cells were positively selected on CD45RA and the negative fraction was taken as the memory subset. Blood was collected by leukapheresis, and PBMCs were isolated by Ficoll-Histopaque density gradient centrifugation and then cryopreserved in liquid nitrogen vapor phase. Purity and quantity of every magnetically sorted T cell population were checked by analytical flow cytometry. Each sorted fraction had its genomic DNA isolated and then quantified by UV absorbance on a Nanodrop 2000c. Using the deep immunoSEQ assay, multiplex PCR amplified TCR CDR3 regions from genomic DNA. Extracted genomic DNA from each cell subset was spread evenly across all wells of several immunoSEQ 96-well plates, with each plate serving as a replicate. For sorted subsets, 150 to 250 ng of genomic DNA, equivalent to around 29,000 T cell genomes, went into each replicate PCR. Purified libraries were measured with a Qubit 3.0 fluorometer, size-checked on a Bioanalyzer 2100, and measured again with the KAPA Library Quantification kit. Each immunoSEQ 96-well plate was sequenced on its own single-read 150-cycle Illumina NextSeq 550 flow cell. Regarding the original processing steps: The immunoSEQ output contained only junctional sequences without quality scores, so filtering could not match that applied to full-length reads. To assign V/J genes and CDR3, sequences were annotated against IMGT germline references using PyIR, a Python wrapper for IgBLAST v1.9. Reads were filtered out if the reads had weak V/J assignments (E-value above 1e-6), no CDR3, stop codons, out-of-frame junctions, or ambiguous translated residues. V3J clonotypes were defined as sequences sharing an identical inferred V gene, J gene, and CDR3 amino acid sequence. Percentage overlap between repertoires was calculated by dividing the number of shared unique clonotypes by the size of the smaller repertoire. RTK rarefaction, the Chao1 estimator, and Recon v2.1 estimates of unobserved clonotypes were used to assess repertoire richness. OLGA was used to compute generation probabilities for all TCRbeta clonotypes that the gDNA method yielded from four donors. In TCRdb, the immuneACCESS table is reduced to in-frame sequences with V and J assigned. These tables do not hold every clone; where another copy was compared, an unresolved V gene accounts for under half, and the others remain unexplained. V and J calls and clone size come straight from that table; D and trimming were deduced from the DNA. This sample is represented by 850,000 to 1,200,000 clones; 75% of them were singletons. The ten largest clones take up about 1.5% of the sample.

The germline V gene encodes CDR1 GTSNPN and CDR2 SVGIG (reference sequence). Germline trimming: 2 bases from V, 4 bases from J; junction bases outside gene matches: 18. Taken from cysteine to phenylalanine, the CDR3 has 18 residues. Only the CDR3 region is kept as DNA, spanning 54 bases read in frame from base 1. The sequence joins TRBV30 to TRBJ2-3; 7 central bases correspond to TRBD2. The sample consisted of memory CD4+ T cells sorted from blood. This specimen's cell subset or site label, per the study, means: CD45RA-negative fraction. The clonotype comes from a man aged 18-30 years in good health. The CDR3 sequence is CAWSSTFLAGPAADTQYF. The nucleotides are TGTGCCTGGAGTAGTACCTTCTTAGCGGGCCCGGCCGCAGATACGCAGTATTTT.